One and the same sample provided the 18 T cell receptor beta chains below, sequenced in a study of blood T cell repertoires in COVID-19. Data came from immunoSEQ multiplex PCR; TCRdb stores just in-frame clones and leaves some out. Found here are 200,000 to 250,000 clones, around three quarters of them singletons; the top ten hold 4.5% to 7%. Sample: peripheral blood. The receptor source for this set is a woman between 65 and 79 years old with acute or convalescent COVID-19.

This clone turned up a few times. This chain joins TRBV5-6 and TRBJ1-4; D is unresolved. The CDR3 sequence is 14 residues long. Trimming removed 5 bases at V and 8 bases at J, with 16 bases between. Germline loops: CDR1 SGHDT, CDR2 YYEEEE. As DNA, the CDR3 is TGTGCCAGCAGTATCCCGGGTCCGGGAGAAAAACTGTTTTTT. Amino acids: CASSIPGPGEKLFF.

This clone has just one count. The V and J genes are TRBV3-1 (or the pseudogene TRBV3-2) and TRBJ2-1, with 13 bases identical to TRBD2. From germline, CDR1 is LGHDT and CDR2 YNNKEL (reference sequence). V trimming: 1 base; J trimming: 5 bases; junction bases outside the gene matches: 2. CDR3 length equals 16 residues. Written as DNA, the CDR3 is TGTGCCAGCAGCCAAGTTGGGACTAGCGGGAACAATGAGCAGTTCTTC. It codes for CASSQVGTSGNNEQFF.

Points on this clone: Other DNA sequences in the sample encode the same CDR3. The CDR3 is CASGQGTDTQYF. The CDR3 DNA is TGTGCCAGCGGACAGGGAACAGATACGCAGTATTTT. The chain recombines TRBV6-5 with TRBJ2-3; TRBD1 matches at 8 bases. This CDR3 has 12 amino acids. CDR1 and CDR2 (germline): MNHEY, SVGAGI. J lost 3 bases, V lost 8 bases, and 1 base had no gene match.

This chain connects TRBV3-1 (or the pseudogene TRBV3-2) to TRBJ1-5; D is ambiguous. CDR3 size: 15 residues. V gave up 4 bases and J gave up 0 bases, with 10 bases separating them. Germline lookup yields CDR1 LGHDT and CDR2 YNNKEL (reference sequence). The CDR3 protein is CASSPPGYSNQPQHF. The CDR3 DNA is TGTGCCAGCAGCCCCCCAGGTTATAGCAATCAGCCCCAGCATTTT.

The gene calls are TRBV5-8 and TRBJ1-1; 7 nucleotides align to TRBD1. J gave up 5 bases and V 0 bases, and 7 bases lay outside the gene matches. The CDR3 covers 15 residues. CDR1 SGHTS and CDR2 YDEGEE come from the germline V gene. DNA for the CDR3: TGTGCCAGCAGCTTGGATGTAAGGGGGCGTACTGAAGCTTTCTTT. Translated: CASSLDVRGRTEAFF.

This chain uses TRBV7-2 with TRBJ2-2; TRBD2 aligns across 12 bases. The CDR3 spans 19 residues. Germline CDR1 is SGHTA and CDR2 is FQGNSA. With 3 bases clipped from V and 3 bases from J, the junction kept 11 bases outside the gene matches. This CDR3 is CASSFTRASGRGDTGELFF. DNA of the CDR3: TGTGCCAGCAGCTTCACCAGGGCTAGCGGGAGGGGGGACACCGGGGAGCTGTTTTTT.

CDR3 protein: CASSHYLQGRYEQYF. The CDR3 region has the DNA TGTGCCAGCAGCCACTACCTTCAGGGGAGATACGAGCAGTACTTC. This chain links TRBV3-1 (or the pseudogene TRBV3-2) with TRBJ2-7, with TRBD1 as a possible D gene (6 bases). Trimming took off 3 bases at V and 4 bases at J, with 16 bases between the two ends. The CDR3 has 15 amino acids. Germline V gene lookup returns CDR1 LGHDT and CDR2 YNNKEL (reference sequence).

J is TRBJ2-3 and V is TRBV6-2 or TRBV6-3; 14 positions match TRBD2. Germline V gene lookup returns CDR1 MNHEY and CDR2 SVGEGT. The CDR3 length is 19 residues. The J segment lost 7 bases and the V segment lost 2 bases, leaving 14 bases of the junction unmatched. The CDR3 nucleotides are TGTGCCAGCAGTTACGTCGACACCGGGACTAGCGGGAGTTGGTATACGCAGTATTTT. This codes for CASSYVDTGTSGSWYTQYF.

CDR3 DNA: TGTGCCAGCAGCCAAGGTTCGGGGAAGGGCTATGGCTACACCTTC. It translates to CASSQGSGKGYGYTF. V and J are TRBV3-1 (or the pseudogene TRBV3-2) and TRBJ1-2; D not resolved. The CDR3 is 15 amino acids. Germline CDR1 is LGHDT and CDR2 is YNNKEL (reference sequence). V was trimmed by 1 base and J by 4 bases, leaving 13 bases between them.

This chain links TRBV5-1 with TRBJ2-7, with TRBD2 identical over 8 bases. The CDR3 runs 15 residues. Germline loops: CDR1 SGHRS, CDR2 YFSETQ. The V and J ends lost 2 bases and 0 bases, in that order; junction bases with no gene match: 4. CDR3 sequence: CASSLSSGSSYEQYF. The CDR3 nucleotides read TGCGCCAGCAGCTTATCCAGCGGGAGCTCCTACGAGCAGTACTTC.

The chain joins TRBV30 to TRBJ2-7, with D maybe TRBD2 (6 bases). The V and J ends lost 3 bases and 2 bases respectively, with 11 bases between them. Germline assignment: CDR1 GTSNPN and CDR2 SVGIG (reference sequence). The CDR3 sequence is 13 residues long. As DNA, the CDR3 is TGTGCCTGGAGGATAGCGGTTACCTACGAGCAGTACTTC. Amino acid sequence: CAWRIAVTYEQYF.

This chain connects TRBV6-2 or TRBV6-3 to TRBJ1-5; 7 bases fit TRBD1. With V trimmed by 5 bases and J by 6 bases, 10 bases remained unmatched. The germline V gene has CDR1 MNHEY and CDR2 SVGEGT. The CDR3 runs to 15 residues. The DNA for the CDR3 is TGTGCCAGCAGTGCCCGACAGGGTATTTTTCAGCCCCAGCATTTT. Protein sequence: CASSARQGIFQPQHF.

This clone was counted only a few times. The gene calls are TRBV5-1 and TRBJ2-7; 7 positions match TRBD2. Germline CDR1 and CDR2: SGHRS and YFSETQ. V shed 3 bases, J shed 2 bases, and the junction held 8 bases outside the gene matches. This CDR3 comprises 15 residues. CDR3 loop: CASSSSSGDTYEQYF. CDR3 nucleotides: TGCGCCAGCAGCTCGTCTAGCGGAGATACCTACGAGCAGTACTTC.

The chain employs TRBV20-1 and TRBJ2-5; D may be TRBD2 (7 bases). This CDR3 contains 11 residues. Between the trimmed V and J ends, which lost 3 bases and 9 bases, there was a span of 11 bases. Per the germline V gene, CDR1 is DFQATT and CDR2 is SNEGSKA (reference sequence). The CDR3 DNA is TGCAGTGCTAGTTTAGGGGGGGCCCAGTACTTC. It encodes CSASLGGAQYF.

V and J are TRBV5-4 and TRBJ1-1; TRBD1 aligns across 8 bases. The CDR3 sequence is 15 residues long. Trimming took 5 bases from V and 0 from J; bases not matched to a gene: 6. CDR1 is SGHNT and CDR2 is YYREEE in the germline V gene (reference sequence). CDR3 residues: CASRVQGAMNTEAFF. As DNA, the CDR3 is TGTGCCAGCAGGGTTCAGGGGGCCATGAACACTGAAGCTTTCTTT. The full variable domain, completed using reference TRBV5-4 and TRBJ1-1, is ETGVTQSPTHLIKTRGQQVTLRCSSQSGHNTVSWYQQALGQGPQFIFQYYREEENGRGNFPPRFSGLQFPNYSSELNVNALELDDSALYLCASRVQGAMNTEAFFGQGTRLTVV.

The chain is built from TRBV7-6 and TRBJ2-7; D is unresolved. The CDR3 covers 13 residues. V was pared by 5 bases and J by 0 bases, with 8 bases between. Germline V gene data show CDR1 as SGHVS and CDR2 as FNYEAQ. The CDR3 reads CASSPRGSYEQYF. CDR3 nucleotide sequence: TGTGCCAGCAGCCCGCGAGGCTCCTACGAGCAGTACTTC.

The rearrangement links TRBV7-9 to TRBJ1-1, with D tentatively TRBD1 (5 bases). The germline CDR1 and CDR2 sequences are SEHNR and FQNEAQ (reference sequence). Between the trimmed V and J ends, which lost 3 bases and 7 bases, there was a span of 12 bases. CDR3 size: 13 residues. In nucleotides, the CDR3 is TGTGCCAGCAGCTTCGACAGCAAGGGTGAAGCTTTCTTT. Protein product: CASSFDSKGEAFF.

This sequence joins TRBV23-1 and TRBJ2-5; 9 bases agree with TRBD2. TRBV23-1 falls under the ORF class, with uncertain function. The CDR3 totals 19 residues. V gave up 2 bases and J gave up 1 base; unmatched junction bases: 14. The DNA for the CDR3 is TGCGCCAGCAGTCAACCTCCAAAATTAGCGGGAGCAGCCCAAGAGACCCAGTACTTC. Translating gives CASSQPPKLAGAAQETQYF.